This T cell receptor (beta chain) was captured by sequencing in a study of molecular identifiers for immune sequencing clone quantification (dated by TCRdb to the late 2010s). For the study in its entirety: For a replicate experiment, the RNA from either 20,000 or 100,000 naive CD8 T cells was divided into five aliquots, and four of those aliquots went on to sequencing. This methods study benchmarked molecular-identifier clustering-based TCR repertoire sequencing (MIDCIRS) and TCR RNA copy counting, using CD8 T cells to do so.

Libraries of naive CD8 T cells were built from anywhere between roughly 17,000 and 1,000,000 sorted cells, with 10%, 30% or 50% of the purified RNA used. Naive CD8 T cells, defined as CD8+CD4-CCR7+CD45RA+, were FACS-sorted into RLT Plus buffer on a BD FACSAria II. To test detection sensitivity, Jurkat RNA equivalent to roughly eleven TCR copies was spiked into samples of roughly 19,000-1,000,000 naive CD8 T cells. Enrichment of CD8 T cells was performed with RosetteSep CD8+ T Cell Enrichment Cocktail and Ficoll-Paque, after which ACK red cell lysis was carried out. Summary of the overall study and its limitations: Even against a background of one million naive CD8 T cells, spiked-in Jurkat TCR RNA amounting to a single cell's worth was reported to be detectable. Without barcode sub-clustering, chimeric consensus sequences inflated TCR diversity; chimeras reached as high as 47%. The naive libraries included spiked-in Jurkat TCR RNA (around 10 copies' worth), and this RNA is not part of the donor repertoire. Modeling estimated 2.5 to 3 recovered TCR RNA copies per cell, compared with about 10 by digital PCR, which implies about 32% capture efficiency. Highly expanded clone sizes could be underestimated because identical TCR molecules may share a barcode. In CMV-specific effector cells, over 99% of molecules were held by clones above 20 RNA copies, whereas under 1% of molecules were held by such clones in naive cells.

V loses 4 bases of germline sequence and J loses 4 bases, and the interval between the two ends is 17 bases. Reading from cysteine to phenylalanine, the CDR3 counts 16 amino acids. Only CDR3 DNA remains: 48 bases, in frame from the first base. The germline V gene encodes CDR1 PRHDT and CDR2 FYEKMQ (reference sequence). For this clonotype: Its antigen is currently not known. No quality values exist for individual bases; no much larger clone is one base distant.

The library was obtained by PCR. Instrument used: NextSeq 500. Preparation of bulk TCR libraries followed a previously described approach, with the TCR primers listed in Table S5. The Qiagen AllPrep DNA/RNA kit was used to purify total RNA. Before analysis, reads from multiple sequencing runs of the same library were pooled. The study's processing was this. Only reads with exact TCR constant sequence were kept, trimmed to 150 nt, and grouped by their 12-nt molecular barcodes. Reads inside each barcode group were sub-clustered using a 15% Levenshtein threshold, and a quality-weighted consensus sequence was constructed for each RNA molecule. Non-functional sequences were excluded, and lower-count sequences lying one edit away from another sequence were also excluded. On the basis of fitting two negative binomial distributions, barcode sub-clusters with fewer than 20% of the maximum read count were discarded. The public sequencing data were trimmed at Q25 with fastp and processed into clonotypes with MiXCR by TCRdb, which kept only in-frame beta chains. All rows with the same CDR3 protein become a single entry with the most common DNA and genes. V and J calls and clone size were set by TCRdb, not the authors. In all, the sample holds around 470,000 distinct CDR3 sequences, and less than 30% of those were seen once. Together, the top ten hold roughly 0.77% of the sample.

This chain is built from TRBV13 and TRBJ1-3; a tentative D call is TRBD1 (6 bases match). The sequence came from a human donor in good health. Some libraries in this study had Jurkat cell RNA spiked in. The sequenced sample consisted of naive CD8+ T cells from blood, with Jurkat cell RNA spiked in. Sample cell subset or site, as interpreted from the label and publication: FACS-sorted CD8+CD4-CCR7+CD45RA+ naive T cells. CDR3 protein: CASSSTGTNEGNTIYF. The nucleotides read TGTGCCAGCAGCTCAACCGGGACAAACGAGGGAAACACCATATATTTT.